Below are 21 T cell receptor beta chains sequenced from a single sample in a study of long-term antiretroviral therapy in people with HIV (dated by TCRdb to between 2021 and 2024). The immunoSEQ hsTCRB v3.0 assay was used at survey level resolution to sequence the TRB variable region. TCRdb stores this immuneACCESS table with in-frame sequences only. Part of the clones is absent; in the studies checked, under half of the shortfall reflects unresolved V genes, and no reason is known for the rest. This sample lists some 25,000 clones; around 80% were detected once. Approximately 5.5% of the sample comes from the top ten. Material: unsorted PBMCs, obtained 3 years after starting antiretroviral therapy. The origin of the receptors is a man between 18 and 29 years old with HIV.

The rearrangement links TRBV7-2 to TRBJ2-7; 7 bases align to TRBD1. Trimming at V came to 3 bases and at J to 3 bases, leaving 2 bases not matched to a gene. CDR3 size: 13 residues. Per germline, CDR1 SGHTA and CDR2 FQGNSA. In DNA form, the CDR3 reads TGTGCCAGCAGCTTTGGACAGGACTACGAGCAGTACGTC. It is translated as CASSFGQDYEQYV.

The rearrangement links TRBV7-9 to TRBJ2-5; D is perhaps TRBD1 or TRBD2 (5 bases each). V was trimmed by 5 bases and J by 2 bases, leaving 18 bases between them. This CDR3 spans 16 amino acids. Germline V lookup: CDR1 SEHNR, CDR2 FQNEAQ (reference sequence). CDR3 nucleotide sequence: TGTGCCAGCAGCACTGACGCTGAGGGGCCGCAAGAGACCCAGTACTTC. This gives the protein CASSTDAEGPQETQYF. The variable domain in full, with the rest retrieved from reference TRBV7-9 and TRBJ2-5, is DTGVSQNPRHKITKRGQNVTFRCDPISEHNRLYWYRQTLGQGPEFLTYFQNEAQLEKSRLLSDRFSAERPKGSFSTLEIQRTEQGDSAMYLCASSTDAEGPQETQYFGPGTRLLVL.

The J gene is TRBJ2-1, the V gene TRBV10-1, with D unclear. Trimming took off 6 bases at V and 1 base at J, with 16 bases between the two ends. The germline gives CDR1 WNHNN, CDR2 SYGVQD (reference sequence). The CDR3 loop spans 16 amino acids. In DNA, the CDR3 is TGCGCCAGCAGAAGCTTTTTTGTGGGATCCTACAATGAGCAGTTCTTC. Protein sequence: CASRSFFVGSYNEQFF.

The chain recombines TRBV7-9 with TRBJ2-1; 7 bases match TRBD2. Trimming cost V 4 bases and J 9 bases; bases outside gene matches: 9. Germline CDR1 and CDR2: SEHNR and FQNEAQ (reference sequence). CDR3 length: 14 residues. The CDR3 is CASSSSTSLGEQFF. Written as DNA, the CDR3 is TGTGCCAGCAGCTCATCGACTAGCCTCGGTGAGCAGTTCTTC.

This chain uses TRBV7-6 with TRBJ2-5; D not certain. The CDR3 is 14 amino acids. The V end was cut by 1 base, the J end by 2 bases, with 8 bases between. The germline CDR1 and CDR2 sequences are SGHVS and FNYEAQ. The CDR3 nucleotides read TGTGCCAGCAGCTTAGGGAGCCTTCAAGAGACCCAGTACTTC. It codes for CASSLGSLQETQYF.

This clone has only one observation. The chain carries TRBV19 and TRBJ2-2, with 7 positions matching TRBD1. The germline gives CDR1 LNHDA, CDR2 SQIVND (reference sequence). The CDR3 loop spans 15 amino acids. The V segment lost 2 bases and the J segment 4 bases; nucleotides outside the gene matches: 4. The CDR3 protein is CASSILGTVTGELFF. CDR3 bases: TGTGCCAGTAGTATATTGGGGACAGTCACCGGGGAGCTGTTTTTT.

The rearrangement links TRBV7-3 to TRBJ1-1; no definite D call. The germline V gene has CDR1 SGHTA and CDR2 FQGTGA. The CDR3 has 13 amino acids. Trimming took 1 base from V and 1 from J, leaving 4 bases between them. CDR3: CASSLNANTEAFF. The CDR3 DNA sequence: TGTGCCAGCAGCTTAAATGCGAACACTGAAGCTTTCTTT.

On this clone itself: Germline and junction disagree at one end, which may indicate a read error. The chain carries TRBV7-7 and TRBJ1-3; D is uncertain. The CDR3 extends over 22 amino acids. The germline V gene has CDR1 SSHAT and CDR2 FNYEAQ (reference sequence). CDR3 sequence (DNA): TGTGCTAGCAGCCAGCTACCCCAGCTGGGAAGGCAAATAGTTAGCTCTGGAAACACCATATATTTT. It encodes CASSQLPQLGRQIVSSGNTIYF.

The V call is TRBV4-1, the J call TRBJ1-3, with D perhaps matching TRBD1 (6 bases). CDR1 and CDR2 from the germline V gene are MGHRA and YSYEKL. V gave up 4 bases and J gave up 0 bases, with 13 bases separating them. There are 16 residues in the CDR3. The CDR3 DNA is TGCGCCAGCAGCCGTCGAACAGGGAGCTCTGGAAACACCATATATTTT. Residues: CASSRRTGSSGNTIYF.

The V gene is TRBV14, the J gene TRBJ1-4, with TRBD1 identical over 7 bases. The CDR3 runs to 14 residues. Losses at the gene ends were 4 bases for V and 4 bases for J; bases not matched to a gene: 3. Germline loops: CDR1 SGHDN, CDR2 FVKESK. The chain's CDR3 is CASSPTGRNEKLFF. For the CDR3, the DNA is TGTGCCAGCAGCCCGACAGGGCGTAATGAAAAACTGTTTTTT.

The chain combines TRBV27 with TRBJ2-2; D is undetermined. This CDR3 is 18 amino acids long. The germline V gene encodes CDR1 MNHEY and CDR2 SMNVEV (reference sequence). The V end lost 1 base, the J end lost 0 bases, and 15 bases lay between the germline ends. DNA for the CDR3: TGTGCCAGCAGTTTATGGAGCGCGTCACCCGCGAACACCGGGGAGCTGTTTTTT. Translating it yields CASSLWSASPANTGELFF.

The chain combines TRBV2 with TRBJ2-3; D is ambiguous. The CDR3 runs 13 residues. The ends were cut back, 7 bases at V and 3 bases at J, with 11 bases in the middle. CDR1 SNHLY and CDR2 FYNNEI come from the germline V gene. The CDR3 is CASNPERTDTQYF. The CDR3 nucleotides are TGTGCCAGCAACCCAGAGAGGACAGATACGCAGTATTTT.

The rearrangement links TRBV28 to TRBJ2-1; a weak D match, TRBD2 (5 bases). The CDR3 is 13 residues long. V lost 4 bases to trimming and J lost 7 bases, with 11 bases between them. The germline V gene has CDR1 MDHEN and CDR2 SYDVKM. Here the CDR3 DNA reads TGTGCCAGCAGTTCCCCCGAGGGTAATGAGCAGTTCTTC. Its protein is CASSSPEGNEQFF. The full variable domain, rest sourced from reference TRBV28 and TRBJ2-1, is DVKVTQSSRYLVKRTGEKVFLECVQDMDHENMFWYRQDPGLGLRLIYFSYDVKMKEKGDIPEGYSVSREKKERFSLILESASTNQTSMYLCASSSPEGNEQFFGPGTRLTVL.

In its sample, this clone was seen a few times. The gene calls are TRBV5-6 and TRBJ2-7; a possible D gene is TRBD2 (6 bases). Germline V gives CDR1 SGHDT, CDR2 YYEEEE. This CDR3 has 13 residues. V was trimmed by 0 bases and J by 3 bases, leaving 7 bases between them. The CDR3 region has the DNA TGTGCCAGCAGCTTGGAGGAGGGCTACGAGCAGTACTTC. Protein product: CASSLEEGYEQYF.

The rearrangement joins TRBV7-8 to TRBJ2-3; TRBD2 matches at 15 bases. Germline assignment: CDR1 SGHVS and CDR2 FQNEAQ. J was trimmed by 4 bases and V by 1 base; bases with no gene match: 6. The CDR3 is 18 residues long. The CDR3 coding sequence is TGTGCCAGCAGCTTAGTTGGGACTAGCGGGGGGTGGGCAGATACGCAGTATTTT. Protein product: CASSLVGTSGGWADTQYF.

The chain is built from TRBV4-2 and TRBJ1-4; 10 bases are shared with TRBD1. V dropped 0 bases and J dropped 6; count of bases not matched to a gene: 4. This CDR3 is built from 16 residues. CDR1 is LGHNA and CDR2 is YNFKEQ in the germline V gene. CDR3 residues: CASSQDRGTGDEKLFF. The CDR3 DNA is TGTGCCAGCAGCCAAGATCGCGGGACAGGGGATGAAAAACTGTTTTTT.

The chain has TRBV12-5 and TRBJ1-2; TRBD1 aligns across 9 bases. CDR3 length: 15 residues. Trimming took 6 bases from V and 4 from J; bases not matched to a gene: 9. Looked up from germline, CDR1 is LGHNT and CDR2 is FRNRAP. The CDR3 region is CASGPRQGVPYGYTF. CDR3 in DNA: TGTGCTAGTGGACCCAGACAGGGGGTTCCCTATGGCTACACCTTC.

CDR3 in amino acids: CSVASTVNQPQHF. CDR3 DNA sequence: TGCAGCGTTGCATCGACGGTTAATCAGCCCCAGCATTTT. This chain uses TRBV29-1 with TRBJ1-5; D gene uncertain. Looked up from germline, CDR1 is SQVTM and CDR2 is ANQGSEA. V shed 4 bases and J shed 4 bases, with 11 bases lying between them. The CDR3 sequence is 13 residues long.

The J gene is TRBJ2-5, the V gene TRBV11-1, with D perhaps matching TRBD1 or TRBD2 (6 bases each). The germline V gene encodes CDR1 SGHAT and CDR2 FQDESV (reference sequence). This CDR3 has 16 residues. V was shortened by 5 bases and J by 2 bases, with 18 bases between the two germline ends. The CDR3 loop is CASSVGGFGGQETQYF. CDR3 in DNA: TGTGCCAGCAGCGTAGGGGGGTTTGGGGGGCAAGAGACCCAGTACTTC.

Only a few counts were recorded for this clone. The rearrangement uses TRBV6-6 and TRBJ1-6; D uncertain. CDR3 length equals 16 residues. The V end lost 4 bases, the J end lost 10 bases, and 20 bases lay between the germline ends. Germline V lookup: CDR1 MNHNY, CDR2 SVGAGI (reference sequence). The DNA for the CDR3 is TGTGCCAGCAGTTTCACCCCGGACGGTACGGGGTCACCCCTCCACTTT. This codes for CASSFTPDGTGSPLHF.

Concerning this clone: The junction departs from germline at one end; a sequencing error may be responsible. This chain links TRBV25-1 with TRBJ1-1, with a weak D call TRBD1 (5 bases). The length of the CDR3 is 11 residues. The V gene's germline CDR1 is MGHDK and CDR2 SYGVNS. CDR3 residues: CASGDSSVAFF. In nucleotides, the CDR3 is TGTGCCAGCGGTGACAGCTCCGTAGCTTTCTTT.